What follows are 19 T cell receptor beta chains derived from one specimen sequenced in a study of high-grade serous ovarian cancer treatment subgroups. Tumor samples were taken before definitive surgery or chemotherapy. The method was immunoSEQ multiplex PCR; TCRdb's version includes in-frame clones alone and lacks a portion of them. The sample consists of around 8,000 clones, around 80% of them appearing once. Sequencing input: tumor tissue. The receptors derive from a human donor with high-grade serous ovarian cancer.

The chain recombines TRBV10-3 with TRBJ2-7; TRBD1 might be the D (5 bases). Germline V CDR1 and CDR2: ENHRY, SYGVKD. CDR3 length: 13 residues. The V end was cut by 8 bases, the J end by 0 bases, with 11 bases between. In DNA, the CDR3 is TGTGCCATCCGACAGACGAGCTCCTACGAGCAGTACTTC. Encoded protein: CAIRQTSSYEQYF.

This clone appeared once. The V call is TRBV6-1, the J call TRBJ2-7; D gene uncertain. Germline CDR1 and CDR2: MNHNS and SASEGT. The CDR3 extends over 12 amino acids. Trimming cost V 2 bases and J 3 bases, with 5 bases left between them. CDR3 nucleotide sequence: TGTGCCAGCAGTGAATCTCGCTACGAGCAGTACTTC. It is translated as CASSESRYEQYF.

By proportion, this clone is medium-sized. The chain couples TRBV7-9 to TRBJ2-2, with D unresolved. V lost 4 bases and J lost 6, with 9 bases in between. The CDR3 length is 13 residues. Germline CDR1 reads SEHNR; CDR2 reads FQNEAQ (reference sequence). CDR3: CASSSTSSGELFF. The CDR3 DNA reads TGTGCCAGCAGCTCCACAAGCTCCGGGGAGCTGTTTTTT.

The genes are TRBV10-2 and TRBJ2-2, with 9 bases identical to TRBD2. Germline-derived CDR1 and CDR2 are WSHSY and SAAADI. Trimming took 7 bases from V and 4 from J; bases not matched to a gene: 7. The CDR3 covers 15 residues. CDR3 in amino acids: CASKAGGPSTGELFF. The CDR3 coding sequence is TGCGCCAGCAAAGCGGGAGGCCCAAGCACCGGGGAGCTGTTTTTT.

V is TRBV20-1 and J is TRBJ1-2; no reliable D call. This CDR3 contains 11 residues. Trimming removed 6 bases at V and 8 bases at J, with 13 bases between. CDR1 is DFQATT, CDR2 SNEGSKA, per germline (reference sequence). The CDR3 loop reads CSAQKVRGYTF. CDR3 DNA: TGCAGTGCCCAGAAGGTAAGGGGCTACACCTTC.

The chain's CDR3 is CASSSRQMIAGGETQYF. The CDR3 DNA sequence: TGTGCCAGCAGCTCGAGACAGATGATAGCGGGGGGGGAGACCCAGTACTTC. J is TRBJ2-5 and V is TRBV7-2, with 11 bases fitting TRBD2. V was clipped by 4 bases and J by 5 bases; unmatched bases: 12. The CDR3 contains 17 residues. In germline, CDR1 is SGHTA, CDR2 FQGNSA.

This clone was observed a single time. V is TRBV11-3 and J is TRBJ2-7; 8 bases align to TRBD2. V lost 4 bases and J lost 0; bases outside the gene matches: 8. This CDR3 has 16 residues. Looked up from germline, CDR1 is SGHNT and CDR2 is YENEEA. As DNA, the CDR3 is TGTGCCAGCAGCTCTGGACTAGCTTGGAGCTCCTACGAGCAGTACTTC. It translates to CASSSGLAWSSYEQYF.

As for this clone: This probably arose from a read error, given a far larger clone one base away. Other DNA sequences of this sample code for an identical CDR3. V and J are TRBV5-2 and TRBJ1-1; whether TRBD1, the table's D call, matches the DNA was not checked. TRBV5-2 is shown as a pseudogene. The CDR3 runs 12 residues. CDR3 nucleotide sequence: TGTGCCAGCAGCCAAACCGGGACAGAAGCTTTCTTT. It yields the protein CASSQTGTEAFF.

The chain employs TRBV7-8 and TRBJ2-7; 12 bases align to TRBD2. From germline, CDR1 is SGHVS and CDR2 FQNEAQ. This CDR3 contains 17 residues. V lost 5 bases and J lost 0; bases outside the gene matches: 8. CDR3 DNA: TGTGCCAGCAGCCCCCGCGGACTAGCGGGACGCTCCTACGAGCAGTACTTC. Protein sequence: CASSPRGLAGRSYEQYF.

The chain carries TRBV10-1 and TRBJ2-5; 7 bases map to TRBD2. The closer fit of TRBJ2-7 to the DNA end suggests the J call may be wrong. The length of the CDR3 is 15 residues. Per the germline V gene, CDR1 is WNHNN and CDR2 is SYGVQD (reference sequence). In nucleotides, the CDR3 is TGCGCCAGCAGTGCTGGACTAGGGAGCCCCTACGAGCAGTACTTC. This translates into CASSAGLGSPYEQYF.

The genes are TRBV11-1 and TRBJ2-1; 8 nucleotides match TRBD2. The CDR3 runs 14 residues. Germline values: CDR1 SGHAT, CDR2 FQDESV (reference sequence). Unmatched junction bases numbered 6, after V lost 1 base and J lost 10 bases. DNA of the CDR3: TGTGCCAGCAGCTTAGGAGCGGGAGATGGCGAGCAGTTCTTC. Its protein product is CASSLGAGDGEQFF.

The chain combines TRBV19 with TRBJ2-7; 9 bases are a match to TRBD1. The CDR3 loop spans 14 amino acids. V shed 4 bases and J 3 bases; nucleotides not matched to a gene: 4. Germline values: CDR1 LNHDA, CDR2 SQIVND (reference sequence). This CDR3 reads CASSTWTGDYEQYF. The CDR3 DNA is TGTGCCAGTAGTACTTGGACAGGGGACTACGAGCAGTACTTC.

The chain employs TRBV9 and TRBJ2-3; 11 positions agree with TRBD2. CDR3 size: 15 residues. V trimming: 4 bases; J trimming: 3 bases; junction bases outside the gene matches: 4. CDR1 is SGDLS, CDR2 YYNGEE, per germline. The CDR3 loop is CASSQLAGGTDTQYF. CDR3 nucleotide sequence: TGTGCCAGCAGCCAGCTAGCGGGAGGTACAGATACGCAGTATTTT.

The chain couples TRBV5-4 to TRBJ2-7; TRBD2 matches 9 bases. J was trimmed by 6 bases and V by 0 bases; bases with no gene match: 4. The CDR3 covers 14 residues. Looked up from germline, CDR1 is SGHNT and CDR2 is YYREEE (reference sequence). The CDR3 loop is CASSLDLAGPEQYF. The CDR3 DNA follows: TGTGCCAGCAGCTTGGATCTAGCGGGGCCCGAGCAGTACTTC.

The chain uses TRBV9 and TRBJ2-2; 7 bases are shared with TRBD2. The V and J ends lost 3 bases and 4 bases, in that order; junction bases with no gene match: 6. Per the germline V gene, CDR1 is SGDLS and CDR2 is YYNGEE. This CDR3 has 15 residues. The CDR3 nucleotides read TGTGCCAGCAGCGGGCCGGGGGGAACCACCGGGGAGCTGTTTTTT. Translated: CASSGPGGTTGELFF.

The V and J genes are TRBV15 and TRBJ2-2; D tentatively fits TRBD1 or TRBD2 (6 bases each). The V end lost 6 bases, the J end lost 6 bases, and 11 bases lay between the germline ends. This CDR3 region has 13 residues. Germline-derived CDR1 and CDR2 are LNHNV and YYDKDF (reference sequence). The CDR3 nucleotides read TGTGCCACCAGGCCGAGGGGGGCCGGGGAGCTGTTTTTT. Translated: CATRPRGAGELFF.

This chain links TRBV7-9 with TRBJ2-5; 9 bases are shared with TRBD1. This CDR3 contains 16 residues. CDR1 SEHNR and CDR2 FQNEAQ come from the germline V gene (reference sequence). The ends lost 5 bases at V and 5 bases at J; junction bases unmatched: 12. The CDR3 nucleotides read TGTGCCAGCAGCCACCCCTACAGGGGGCGGTGGGAGACCCAGTACTTC. Encoded protein: CASSHPYRGRWETQYF.

V and J are TRBV15 and TRBJ2-3; tentative D call: TRBD1 (5 bases). The CDR3 has 14 amino acids. Germline CDR1 is LNHNV and CDR2 is YYDKDF (reference sequence). Trimming took off 7 bases at V and 2 bases at J, with 13 bases between the two ends. The CDR3 bases are TGTGCCACCATGGGGCCCGCCTACACAGATACGCAGTATTTT. This sequence encodes CATMGPAYTDTQYF.

The genes are TRBV5-4 and TRBJ1-2; D uncertain. Trimming took off 3 bases at V and 8 bases at J, with 20 bases between the two ends. Looked up from germline, CDR1 is SGHNT and CDR2 is YYREEE (reference sequence). CDR3 length equals 15 residues. In nucleotides, the CDR3 is TGTGCCAGCAGCTCAACTGCTATTGGGTTGATGGGCTACACCTTC. This codes for CASSSTAIGLMGYTF.